Below are 4 T cell receptor beta chains sequenced from a single sample in a study of blood T cell repertoires in COVID-19. TCRdb keeps only in-frame clones here, not all; method: immunoSEQ multiplex PCR. The table shows some 59,000 clones, with approximately 80% occurring only once. Sequences were obtained from peripheral blood. All receptors derive from a woman aged 60 to 75 with acute or convalescent COVID-19.

The chain links TRBV5-1 to TRBJ1-3, with TRBD1 matching over 7 bases. Germline V gene lookup returns CDR1 SGHRS and CDR2 YFSETQ. V shed 5 bases and J 0 bases; nucleotides not matched to a gene: 5. This CDR3 is built from 15 residues. The CDR3 loop reads CASRTGTSSGNTIYF. CDR3 coding DNA: TGCGCCAGCAGGACAGGGACTAGCTCTGGAAACACCATATATTTT.

The V call is TRBV6-5, the J call TRBJ1-5, with D possibly being TRBD1 (6 bases). The CDR3 consists of 15 residues. The V and J ends lost 7 bases and 5 bases respectively, with 18 bases between them. The germline V gene encodes CDR1 MNHEY and CDR2 SVGAGI. The CDR3 DNA is TGTGCCAGCACCATAACAGGGCCCCAATATCAGCCCCAGCATTTT. It specifies CASTITGPQYQPQHF.

The chain couples TRBV2 to TRBJ2-6, with D uncertain. This CDR3 is 19 amino acids long. Trimming left V 2 bases short and J 2 bases short, with 19 bases between. Germline lookup yields CDR1 SNHLY and CDR2 FYNNEI. The CDR3: CASSEPPGRIGPGANVLTF. CDR3 DNA: TGTGCCAGCAGTGAACCCCCAGGCAGGATTGGTCCTGGGGCCAACGTCCTGACTTTC.

V and J are TRBV5-8 and TRBJ1-5, with unresolved D. V lost 4 bases to trimming and J lost 5 bases, with 13 bases between them. CDR3 length: 14 residues. CDR1 is SGHTS, CDR2 YDEGEE, per germline. The CDR3 here is CASSHQFADQPQHF. CDR3 coding DNA: TGTGCCAGCAGCCATCAGTTTGCCGATCAGCCCCAGCATTTT.